This TCR beta chain was recovered during a study of T cell responses to AZD1222 COVID-19 vaccine. Study observations and caveats: Nearly half of spike-specific TCRs reportedly target unmutated variant regions.

CDR3 length equals 15 residues. The germline V gene encodes CDR1 SGHRS and CDR2 YFSETQ. J was trimmed by 4 bases and V by 5 bases; bases with no gene match: 12. Concerning this clone: As yet, its antigen is unknown.

The repertoire was sequenced with immunoSEQ multiplex PCR; TCRdb's copy has only in-frame clones and lacks some. The data contain 100,000 to 150,000 clones, 80% to 90% of them singletons. The sequence was collected from an adult in good health. The sequencing here drew on peripheral blood, taken on day 0 of AZD1222 vaccination. J is TRBJ2-7 and V is TRBV5-1; 7 bases line up with TRBD2. CDR3 sequence: CASSPRGAGIYEQYF. DNA of the CDR3: TGCGCCAGCAGTCCCCGGGGAGCGGGGATTTACGAGCAGTACTTC.